This TCR beta chain was sequenced for a study of identical twins. In this sample, this clonotype turned up many times. Antigen specificity is unknown. Study-level results: Cross-sectional statistics underpinned the conclusions; the same donors were not followed. A lower insertion count was a feature of abundant cord blood beta clonotypes, with no such feature in memory repertoires.

Everyone who donated was a healthy Caucasian. V was pared by 2 bases and J by 4 bases, with 5 bases of the junction left unmatched. This CDR3 has 15 amino acids. Template switching, a step in the protocol, added a universal primer site, and cDNA carried unique molecular identifiers. TCRdb called the 5' RACE reads again in MiXCR, with one record for every CDR3 protein. The sample yields about 280,000 distinct CDR3 sequences, approximately 8% seen once. This sample also belongs to another study, concerning yellow fever vaccine responses in identical twins.

The V gene is TRBV12-3 or TRBV12-4, the J gene TRBJ2-1; 7 bases line up with TRBD2. The sequence was collected from a woman between 18 and 30 years old in good health. Specimen: memory (CD45RO+) T cells sorted from blood. This CDR3 is CASSLSGEAYNEQFF. CDR3 sequence (DNA): TGTGCCAGCAGTTTAAGCGGGGAAGCATACAATGAGCAGTTCTTC.